One and the same sample provided the 10 T cell receptor beta chains below, sequenced in a study of cytomegalovirus exposure and HLA in healthy donors. Researchers ran the PCR with 60 Vbeta and 13 Jbeta primers. TCRdb's copy holds only in-frame clones and misses some; the assay was immunoSEQ multiplex PCR. Among over 95,000 clones listed, 65% to 85% were seen once. The sequenced sample consisted of PBMCs. Every receptor here comes from a woman in her 30s in good health and CMV-seropositive.

This chain links TRBV6-1 with TRBJ1-3; D unclear. Trimming left V 6 bases short and J 1 base short, with 13 bases between. The CDR3 loop spans 15 amino acids. The V gene's germline CDR1 is MNHNS and CDR2 SASEGT. CDR3 sequence: CASRRAGDSGNTIYF. As DNA, the CDR3 is TGTGCCAGCAGGAGGGCAGGCGATTCTGGAAACACCATATATTTT.

The V and J genes are TRBV5-6 and TRBJ1-3; D remains ambiguous. The CDR3 has 14 residues. Germline values: CDR1 SGHDT, CDR2 YYEEEE. Deletions cut 1 base from V and 0 bases from J, with 5 bases between. The CDR3 coding sequence is TGTGCCAGCAGCTTGCCTAACTCTGGAAACACCATATATTTT. Protein sequence: CASSLPNSGNTIYF. Using reference TRBV5-6 and TRBJ1-3 for the parts outside the CDR3, the full variable domain is DAGVTQSPTHLIKTRGQQVTLRCSPKSGHDTVSWYQQALGQGPQFIFQYYEEEERQRGNFPDRFSGHQFPNYSSELNVNALLLGDSALYLCASSLPNSGNTIYFGEGSWLTVV.

Details on this clone: Relative to the germline gene, one junction end is altered; a read error may explain this. The chain links TRBV7-9 to TRBJ2-7, with a weak D call TRBD1 (6 bases). This CDR3 is 15 amino acids long. Germline CDR1 reads SEHNR; CDR2 reads FQNEAQ (reference sequence). The CDR3 here is CSSSSLMDRPYEQYF. As DNA, the CDR3 is TGTTCCAGCAGCTCCTTAATGGACAGACCCTACGAGCAGTACTTC.

This chain joins TRBV27 and TRBJ2-3, with a weak D call TRBD2 (6 bases). CDR3 length: 14 residues. V lost 4 bases and J 4 bases, leaving 12 bases between the germline ends. Per germline, CDR1 MNHEY and CDR2 SMNVEV (reference sequence). The CDR3 sequence is CASSWVAESDTQYF. CDR3 nucleotides: TGTGCCAGCAGTTGGGTAGCGGAATCAGATACGCAGTATTTT.

The chain uses TRBV15 and TRBJ1-1, with D possibly matching TRBD1 (6 bases). The CDR3 is 15 amino acids. Germline V gene sequence: CDR1 LNHNV, CDR2 YYDKDF (reference sequence). The V and J ends lost 0 bases and 7 bases respectively, with 15 bases between them. The CDR3 coding sequence is TGTGCCACCAGCAGAGATCCGGGGGGCCAAAATGAAGCTTTCTTT. Translating it yields CATSRDPGGQNEAFF.

On this clone: One junction end does not reproduce the germline sequence, and a read error may be involved. The gene calls are TRBV12-5 and TRBJ2-7; TRBD2 aligns across 7 bases. The CDR3 sequence is 15 residues long. Germline-derived CDR1 and CDR2 are LGHNT and FRNRAP. In DNA, the CDR3 is TGTGCTAGTGGTTTTATGGCGGGAGTGTTCCACGAGCAGCACTTC. Translating gives CASGFMAGVFHEQHF.

The table lists this clone with a few counts. DNA for the CDR3: TGTGCCAGCAGTTATTCCGGGACTAGCGGGGGGGCCCCAGAGACCCAGTACTTC. It is translated as CASSYSGTSGGAPETQYF. This rearrangement joins TRBV4-2 to TRBJ2-5; 16 positions match TRBD2. CDR1 and CDR2 (germline): LGHNA, YNFKEQ. The CDR3 is 18 amino acids. V shed 6 bases and J 4 bases; nucleotides not matched to a gene: 11.

This clone was detected only a few times. The V and J genes are TRBV30 and TRBJ1-4, with D maybe TRBD1 (5 bases). Germline CDR1 reads GTSNPN; CDR2 reads SVGIG (reference sequence). The CDR3 loop spans 14 amino acids. V was pared by 3 bases and J by 2 bases, with 10 bases between. In DNA, the CDR3 is TGTGCCTGGAGCCCGACAGTTACTAATGAAAAACTGTTTTTT. Amino acid sequence: CAWSPTVTNEKLFF.

The V call is TRBV7-9, the J call TRBJ2-1; 10 nucleotides agree with TRBD2. The CDR3 sequence is 13 residues long. The trim removed 8 bases at V and 6 bases at J, leaving 4 bases unmatched. The germline gives CDR1 SEHNR, CDR2 FQNEAQ (reference sequence). CDR3 nucleotides: TGTGCCAGCCAGCGGGGGGGTCGCAATGAGCAGTTCTTC. It yields the protein CASQRGGRNEQFF.

J is TRBJ2-7 and V is TRBV19; 7 nucleotides align to TRBD2. The CDR3 is made up of 13 amino acids. Germline trimming cut 7 bases from V and 3 bases from J; bases unmatched to any gene: 6. The germline CDR1 and CDR2 sequences are LNHDA and SQIVND (reference sequence). In nucleotides, the CDR3 is TGTGCCAGTATCGGGACTAAAGACTACGAGCAGTACTTC. Translated: CASIGTKDYEQYF. Full variable domain (remainder filled in from reference TRBV19 and TRBJ2-7): DGGITQSPKYLFRKEGQNVTLSCEQNLNHDAMYWYRQDPGQGLRLIYYSQIVNDFQKGDIAEGYSVSREKKESFPLTVTSAQKNPTAFYLCASIGTKDYEQYFGPGTRLTVT.